This TCR beta chain came from a study of blood T cell repertoires in COVID-19. Study at large: Material from acute and convalescent COVID-19 was sourced from the United States, Italy and Spain. T cells, B-cell-depleted T cells, or PBMCs provided the cDNA or gDNA that served as material.

TCRdb's table, derived via immunoSEQ multiplex PCR, lists solely in-frame clones and lacks some. The profile shows around 250,000 clones, more than 65% of them singletons. Germline V gene data show CDR1 as MGHRA and CDR2 as YSYEKL. V shed 0 bases and J 1 base; nucleotides not matched to a gene: 5. There are 17 residues in the CDR3. This receptor was identified in a woman aged 18-29 years with acute or convalescent COVID-19. V and J are TRBV4-1 and TRBJ2-1; 8 positions match TRBD2. The material sequenced was peripheral blood. The DNA of the CDR3 is TGCGCCAGCAGCCAAGATCCAGCTAGCGGGTCCTACAATGAGCAGTTCTTC. Translated, it gives CASSQDPASGSYNEQFF.